What follows describes a single TCR beta chain. Its antigen is not known. These data belong to a study of response to subunit inactivated influenza vaccine. Study results and limitations: Few additional T cells are recruited per seasonal influenza vaccination, authors suggested.

Germline V gives CDR1 SEHNR, CDR2 FQNEAQ (reference sequence). V gave up 5 bases and J gave up 7 bases, with 18 bases separating them. The CDR3 consists of 14 residues. MiXCR was run by TCRdb on the RT-PCR reads, yielding one entry per CDR3 protein. Of over 150,000 distinct CDR3 sequences in the sample, about 10% were seen once. This chain uses TRBV7-9 with TRBJ2-7; possibly TRBD2 for D (5 bases). Sample: CD8+ T cells sorted from PBMCs, taken about 23 months after vaccination. The sequence came from a man between 50 and 75 years old who received an inactivated influenza vaccine. CDR3 bases: TGTGCCAGCAGCCAAGTTGTCGGGGAGCGGGAGCAGTACTTC. Translating it yields CASSQVVGEREQYF.